The clone carrying this T cell receptor (beta chain) was recorded many times. The target antigen is unknown. Mismatch with germline at one junction end may stem from a read error. The CDR3 has 14 residues. CDR1 and CDR2 (germline): SEHNR, FQNEAQ (reference sequence). This sample's TCRbeta library carried unique molecular identifier barcodes. TCRdb passed the PCR reads through MiXCR, listing each CDR3 protein once. The data show 130,000 to 150,000 distinct CDR3 sequences, with 8.8% seen just once and around a sixth held by the top ten. The sample belongs to a study of T-cell reconstitution after alpha-beta-depleted transplantation in children. Study outcomes and limitations: Roughly two months post-transplant, alpha-beta T cells reportedly originated from several hundred graft clones that had expanded.

The specimen comprised PBMCs, mostly from graft donor cells, sampled 180 days after TCRalphabeta/CD19-depleted stem cell transplant. The source of this sequence is a female patient between 2 and 15 years old who had a stem cell transplant for congenital amegakaryocytic thrombocytopenia, so the T cells may come from the graft donor. This chain links TRBV7-9 with TRBJ1-2, with D maybe TRBD1 (5 bases). For the CDR3, the DNA is TGTGCCATCAGCCCAAAAGGGGAGACCTATGGCTACACCTTC. Amino acids: CAISPKGETYGYTF.